This T cell receptor (beta chain) was documented in a study of blood T cells in healthy people across ages. The overall study: About one barcoded beta molecule per two T cells was the capture yield of template switching. Study conclusions and caveats: The study found more naive CD4+ cells and higher diversity in long-lived than aged donors. Among T cells, TCR beta diversity per million cells dropped roughly linearly as age rose. Estimates of total diversity, which came from one million sequenced T cells, were considered to be underestimates.

CDR1 is SGHAT, CDR2 FQNNGV, per germline. The CDR3 totals 14 residues. Trimming pared 5 bases from V and 2 bases from J, leaving 13 bases between. This clonotype was counted between two and nine times. Its antigen is still unknown. Sample-barcoded 5' priming and a J-beta primer mix drove a second PCR of about 6 to 12 cycles. Via MiXCR, TCRdb re-called the 5' RACE reads, giving one row per CDR3 protein. The table includes 790,000 or so distinct CDR3 sequences, 46% detected once. The chain is built from TRBV11-2 and TRBJ2-7, with TRBD1 as a possible D gene (5 bases). This sequence originates from a man of 80 years or more in good health. Sequencing input: blood. CDR3 bases: TGTGCCAGCAGCGTCCCCAGGGCGGCCTACGAGCAGTACTTC. Translating gives CASSVPRAAYEQYF.